This T cell receptor (beta chain) was observed in a study of CD8 T cells in Susac syndrome. Sequencing of TCR beta, carried out with a high-throughput approach, was applied to CD8+ and CD4+ T cells from the blood. The authors negatively isolated CD8+ and CD4+ T cells and FACS-enriched TEMRA cells. V lost 0 bases and J lost 2, with 14 bases in between. This CDR3 comprises 16 residues. In germline, CDR1 is SQVTM, CDR2 ANQGSEA. About 0.5 to 1 ug RNA was reverse transcribed with random hexamers. It was immunoSEQ multiplex PCR that amplified TCR beta CDR3 across 54 Vbeta and 13 Jbeta. From the immunoSEQ multiplex PCR reads, TCRdb called clonotypes with MiXCR, one entry per CDR3 protein. The table shows 350,000 to 550,000 distinct CDR3 sequences, with more than 80% occurring only once.

This clonotype was sampled from a human donor with multiple sclerosis. The V and J genes are TRBV29-1 and TRBJ2-1; a weak D match, TRBD1 (6 bases). Material for sequencing was CD8+ T cells from PBMCs. The CDR3 bases are TGCAGCGTTGAAGATTCGTGGGGGCAGACCTACAATGAGCAGTTCTTC. As protein: CSVEDSWGQTYNEQFF.